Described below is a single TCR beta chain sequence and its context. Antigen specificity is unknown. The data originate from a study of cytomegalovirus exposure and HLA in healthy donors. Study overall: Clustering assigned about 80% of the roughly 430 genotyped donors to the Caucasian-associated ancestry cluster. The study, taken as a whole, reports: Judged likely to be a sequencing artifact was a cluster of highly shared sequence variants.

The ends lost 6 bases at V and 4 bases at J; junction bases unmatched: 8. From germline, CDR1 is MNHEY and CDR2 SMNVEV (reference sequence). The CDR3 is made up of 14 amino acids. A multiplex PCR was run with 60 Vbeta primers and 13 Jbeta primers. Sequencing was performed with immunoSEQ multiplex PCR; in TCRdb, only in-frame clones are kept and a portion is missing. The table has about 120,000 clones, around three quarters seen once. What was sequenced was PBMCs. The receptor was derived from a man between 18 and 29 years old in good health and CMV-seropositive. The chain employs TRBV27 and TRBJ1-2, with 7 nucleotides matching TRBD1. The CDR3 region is CASSPRTGGYGYTF. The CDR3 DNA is TGTGCCAGCAGCCCTAGGACAGGCGGCTATGGCTACACCTTC.